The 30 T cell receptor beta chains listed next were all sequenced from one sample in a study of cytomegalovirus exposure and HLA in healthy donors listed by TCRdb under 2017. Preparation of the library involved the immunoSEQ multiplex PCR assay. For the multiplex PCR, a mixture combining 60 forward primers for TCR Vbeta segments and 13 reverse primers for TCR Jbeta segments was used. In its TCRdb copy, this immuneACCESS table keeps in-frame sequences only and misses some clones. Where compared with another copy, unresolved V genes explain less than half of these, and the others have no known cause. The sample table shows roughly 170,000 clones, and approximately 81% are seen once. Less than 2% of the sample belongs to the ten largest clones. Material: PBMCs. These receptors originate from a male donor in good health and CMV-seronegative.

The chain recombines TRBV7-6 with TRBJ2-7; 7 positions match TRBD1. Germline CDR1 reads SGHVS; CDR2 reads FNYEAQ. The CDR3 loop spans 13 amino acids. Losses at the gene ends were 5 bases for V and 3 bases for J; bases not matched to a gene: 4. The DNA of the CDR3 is TGTGCCAGCAGCCCCGACAGGGACTACGAGCAGTACTTC. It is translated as CASSPDRDYEQYF.

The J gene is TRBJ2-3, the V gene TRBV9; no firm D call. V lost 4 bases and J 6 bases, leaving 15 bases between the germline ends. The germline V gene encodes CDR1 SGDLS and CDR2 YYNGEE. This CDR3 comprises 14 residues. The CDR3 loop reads CASSSLAAADTQYF. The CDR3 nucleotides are TGTGCCAGCAGCTCCCTCGCGGCGGCGGATACGCAGTATTTT.

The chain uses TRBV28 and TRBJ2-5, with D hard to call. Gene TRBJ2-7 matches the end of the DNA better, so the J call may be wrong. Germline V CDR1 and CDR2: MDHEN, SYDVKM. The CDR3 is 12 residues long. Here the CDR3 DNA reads TGTGCCAGCAGTCCGAGCCCCTACGAGCAGTACTTC. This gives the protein CASSPSPYEQYF.

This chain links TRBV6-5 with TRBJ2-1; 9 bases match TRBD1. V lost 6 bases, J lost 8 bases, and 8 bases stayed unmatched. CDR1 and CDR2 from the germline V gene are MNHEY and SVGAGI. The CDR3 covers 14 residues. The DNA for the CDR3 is TGTGCCAGCAGCCTTCGACAGGGGGTGGATGAGCAGTTCTTC. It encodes CASSLRQGVDEQFF.

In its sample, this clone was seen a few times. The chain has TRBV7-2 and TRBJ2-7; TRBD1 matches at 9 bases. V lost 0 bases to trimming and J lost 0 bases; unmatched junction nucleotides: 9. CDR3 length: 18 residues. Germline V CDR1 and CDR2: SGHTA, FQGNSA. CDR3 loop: CASSLALGQGTLSYEQYF. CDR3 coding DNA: TGTGCCAGCAGCTTAGCGCTGGGACAGGGAACACTCTCCTACGAGCAGTACTTC.

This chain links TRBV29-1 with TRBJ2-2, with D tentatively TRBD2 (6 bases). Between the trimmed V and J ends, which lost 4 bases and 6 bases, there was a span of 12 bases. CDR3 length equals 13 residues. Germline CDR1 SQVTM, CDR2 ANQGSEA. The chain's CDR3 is CSVVAEGSGELFF. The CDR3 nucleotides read TGCAGCGTTGTGGCGGAGGGTTCCGGGGAGCTGTTTTTT.

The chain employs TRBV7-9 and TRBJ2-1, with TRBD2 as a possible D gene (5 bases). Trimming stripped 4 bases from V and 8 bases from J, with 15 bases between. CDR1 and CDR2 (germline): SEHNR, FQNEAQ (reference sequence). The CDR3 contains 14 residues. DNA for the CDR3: TGTGCCAGCAGCTCGGGCGGGCCGGACCATGAGCAGTTCTTC. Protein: CASSSGGPDHEQFF.

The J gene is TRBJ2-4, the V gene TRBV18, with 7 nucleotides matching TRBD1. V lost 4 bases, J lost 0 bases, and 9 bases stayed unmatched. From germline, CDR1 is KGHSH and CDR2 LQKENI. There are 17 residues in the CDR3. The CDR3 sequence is CASSQPQTGSAKNIQYF. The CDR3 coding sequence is TGTGCCAGCTCACAGCCTCAGACAGGGTCAGCCAAAAACATTCAGTACTTC.

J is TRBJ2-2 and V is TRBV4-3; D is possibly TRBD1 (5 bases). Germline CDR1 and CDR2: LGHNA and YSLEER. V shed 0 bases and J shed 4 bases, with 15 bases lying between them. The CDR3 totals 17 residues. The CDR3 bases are TGCGCCAGCAGCCAAGAAGGGCCGCAGGGTGCCACCGGGGAGCTGTTTTTT. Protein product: CASSQEGPQGATGELFF.

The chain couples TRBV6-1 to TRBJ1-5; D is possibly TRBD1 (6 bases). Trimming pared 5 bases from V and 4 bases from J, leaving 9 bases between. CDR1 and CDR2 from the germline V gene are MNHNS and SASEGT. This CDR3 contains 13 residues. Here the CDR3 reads CASSKQGNQPQHF. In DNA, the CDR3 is TGTGCCAGCAGTAAACAGGGAAATCAGCCCCAGCATTTT.

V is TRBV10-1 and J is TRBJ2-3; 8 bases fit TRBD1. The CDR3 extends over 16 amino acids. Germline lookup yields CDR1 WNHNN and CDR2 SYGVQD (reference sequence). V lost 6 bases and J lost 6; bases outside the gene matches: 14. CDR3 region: CASSNSGQGKSDTQYF. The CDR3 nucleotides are TGCGCCAGCAGCAATTCTGGACAGGGAAAATCTGATACGCAGTATTTT.

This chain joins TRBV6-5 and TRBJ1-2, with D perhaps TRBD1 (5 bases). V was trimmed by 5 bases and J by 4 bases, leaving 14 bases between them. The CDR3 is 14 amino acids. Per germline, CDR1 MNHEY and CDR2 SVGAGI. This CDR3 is CASSPSTDFYGYTF. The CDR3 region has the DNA TGTGCCAGCAGTCCCTCGACAGATTTCTATGGCTACACCTTC.

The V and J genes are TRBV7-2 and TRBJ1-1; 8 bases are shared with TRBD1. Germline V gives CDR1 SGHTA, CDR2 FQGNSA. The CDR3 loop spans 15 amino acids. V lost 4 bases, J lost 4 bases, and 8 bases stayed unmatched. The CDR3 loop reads CASSSRTGFSTEAFF. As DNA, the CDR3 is TGTGCCAGCAGCTCGAGGACAGGGTTCTCCACTGAAGCTTTCTTT.

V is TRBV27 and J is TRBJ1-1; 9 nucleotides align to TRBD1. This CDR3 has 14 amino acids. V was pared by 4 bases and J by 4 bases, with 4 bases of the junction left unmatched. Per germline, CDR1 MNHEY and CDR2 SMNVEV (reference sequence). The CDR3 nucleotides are TGTGCCAGCAGTTGGACAGGGGTGGGCACTGAAGCTTTCTTT. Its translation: CASSWTGVGTEAFF.

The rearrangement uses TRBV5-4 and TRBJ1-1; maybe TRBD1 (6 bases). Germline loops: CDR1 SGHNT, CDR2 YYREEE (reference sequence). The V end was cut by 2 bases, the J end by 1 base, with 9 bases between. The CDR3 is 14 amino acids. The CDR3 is CASSLKTGNTEAFF. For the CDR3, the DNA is TGTGCCAGCAGCTTAAAGACAGGGAACACTGAAGCTTTCTTT.

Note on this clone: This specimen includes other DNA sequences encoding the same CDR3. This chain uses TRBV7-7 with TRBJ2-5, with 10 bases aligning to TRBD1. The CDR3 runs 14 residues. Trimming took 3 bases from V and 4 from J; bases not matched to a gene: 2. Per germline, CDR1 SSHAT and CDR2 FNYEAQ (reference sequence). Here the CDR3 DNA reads TGTGCCAGCAGCTTGACAGGGGGCGGAGAGACCCAGTACTTC. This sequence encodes CASSLTGGGETQYF.

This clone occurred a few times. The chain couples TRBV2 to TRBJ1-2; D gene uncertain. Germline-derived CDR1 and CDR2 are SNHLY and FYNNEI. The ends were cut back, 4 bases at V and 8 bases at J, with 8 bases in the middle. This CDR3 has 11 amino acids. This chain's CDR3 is CASSAAGGYTF. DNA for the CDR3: TGTGCCAGCAGTGCGGCGGGCGGCTACACCTTC.

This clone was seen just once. The CDR3 spells CAGQGHTDTQYF. The CDR3 DNA is TGTGCCGGACAGGGGCACACAGATACGCAGTATTTT. V usage is TRBV9 and J usage is TRBJ2-3, with 9 positions matching TRBD1. The V gene end was trimmed by 10 bases and the J gene end by 2 bases; junction bases not matched to a gene: 2. Germline CDR1 is SGDLS and CDR2 is YYNGEE. CDR3 length: 12 residues.

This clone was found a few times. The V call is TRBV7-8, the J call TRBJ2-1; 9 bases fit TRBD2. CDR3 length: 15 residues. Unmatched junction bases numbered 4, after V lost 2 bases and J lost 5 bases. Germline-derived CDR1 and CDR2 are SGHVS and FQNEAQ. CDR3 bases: TGTGCCAGCAGCTTAAGGACTAGCGCCGACAATGAGCAGTTCTTC. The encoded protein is CASSLRTSADNEQFF.

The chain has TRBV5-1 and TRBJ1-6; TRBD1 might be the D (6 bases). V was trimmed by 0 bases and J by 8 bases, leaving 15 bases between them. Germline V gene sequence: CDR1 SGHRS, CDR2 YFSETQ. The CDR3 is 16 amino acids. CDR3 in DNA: TGCGCCAGCAGCTTGGAAGGGGGTCTCCCGGATTCACCCCTCCACTTT. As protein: CASSLEGGLPDSPLHF. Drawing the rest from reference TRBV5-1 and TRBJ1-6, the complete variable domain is KAGVTQTPRYLIKTRGQQVTLSCSPISGHRSVSWYQQTPGQGLQFLFEYFSETQRNKGNFPGRFSGRQFSNSRSEMNVSTLELGDSALYLCASSLEGGLPDSPLHFGNGTRLTVT.

The CDR3 DNA reads TGTGCCAGCAGCTCGATCTCAGGCCTTCTCCCCGAAAAACTGTTTTTT. Encoded protein: CASSSISGLLPEKLFF. The chain couples TRBV5-6 to TRBJ1-4; D is unclear. The V and J ends lost 3 bases and 8 bases respectively, with 20 bases between them. This CDR3 has 16 amino acids. CDR1 is SGHDT, CDR2 YYEEEE, per germline.

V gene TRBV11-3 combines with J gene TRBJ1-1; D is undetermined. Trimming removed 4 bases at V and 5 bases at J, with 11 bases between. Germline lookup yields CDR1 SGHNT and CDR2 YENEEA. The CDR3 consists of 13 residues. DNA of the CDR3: TGTGCCAGCAGCTCCGCTCGAGGGACTGAAGCTTTCTTT. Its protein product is CASSSARGTEAFF.

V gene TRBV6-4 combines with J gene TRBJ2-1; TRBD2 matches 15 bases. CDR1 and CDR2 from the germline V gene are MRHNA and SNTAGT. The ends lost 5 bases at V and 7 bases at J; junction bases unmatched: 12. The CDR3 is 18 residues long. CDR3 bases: TGTGCCAGCAGTCAAGGGACTAGCGGGAGGCGTCTAGGTAATGAGCAGTTCTTC. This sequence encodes CASSQGTSGRRLGNEQFF.

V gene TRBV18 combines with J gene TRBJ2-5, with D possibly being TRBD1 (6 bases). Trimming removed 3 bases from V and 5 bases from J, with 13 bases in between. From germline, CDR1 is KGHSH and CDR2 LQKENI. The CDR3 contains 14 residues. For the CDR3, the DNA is TGTGCCAGCTCACCGGGACAAACAGGGGAGACCCAGTACTTC. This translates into CASSPGQTGETQYF.

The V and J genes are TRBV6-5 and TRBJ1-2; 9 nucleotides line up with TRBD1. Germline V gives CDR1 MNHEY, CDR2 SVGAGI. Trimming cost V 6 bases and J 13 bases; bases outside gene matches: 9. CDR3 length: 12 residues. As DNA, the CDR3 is TGTGCCAGCAGACAAACAGGGGGCGCCGCCACCTTC. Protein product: CASRQTGGAATF.

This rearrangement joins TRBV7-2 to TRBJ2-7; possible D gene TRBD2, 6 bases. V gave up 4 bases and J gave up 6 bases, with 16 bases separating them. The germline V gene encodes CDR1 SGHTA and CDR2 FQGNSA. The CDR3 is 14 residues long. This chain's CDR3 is CASSSSTSISEQYF. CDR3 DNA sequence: TGTGCCAGCAGCTCTTCGACTAGTATCTCCGAGCAGTACTTC.

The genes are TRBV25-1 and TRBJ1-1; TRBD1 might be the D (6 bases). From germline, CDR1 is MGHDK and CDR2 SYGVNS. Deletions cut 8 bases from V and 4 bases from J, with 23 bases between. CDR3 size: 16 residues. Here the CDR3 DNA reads TGTGCCAGCCGTATTACAGGGTCCCCCGAACGCACTGAAGCTTTCTTT. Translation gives CASRITGSPERTEAFF.

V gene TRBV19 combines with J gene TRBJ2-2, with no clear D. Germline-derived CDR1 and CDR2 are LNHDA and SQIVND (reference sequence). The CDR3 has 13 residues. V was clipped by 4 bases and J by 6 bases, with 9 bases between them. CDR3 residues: CASSTGLAGELFF. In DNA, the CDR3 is TGTGCCAGTAGTACGGGTCTTGCCGGGGAGCTGTTTTTT.

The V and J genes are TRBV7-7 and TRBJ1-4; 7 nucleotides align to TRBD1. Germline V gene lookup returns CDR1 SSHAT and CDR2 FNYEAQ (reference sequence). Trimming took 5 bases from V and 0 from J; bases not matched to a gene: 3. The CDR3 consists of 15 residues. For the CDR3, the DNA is TGTGCCAGCAGCCCAGGGACAGCAACTAATGAAAAACTGTTTTTT. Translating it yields CASSPGTATNEKLFF.

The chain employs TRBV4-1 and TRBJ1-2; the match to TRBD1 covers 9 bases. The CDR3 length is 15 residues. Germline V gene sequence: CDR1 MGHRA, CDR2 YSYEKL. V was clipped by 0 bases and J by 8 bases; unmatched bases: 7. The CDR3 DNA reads TGCGCCAGCAGCCAAGATTACCGGGACAGGGCCGGCTACACCTTC. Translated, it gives CASSQDYRDRAGYTF.